This TCR beta chain emerged from a study of T cell clonality in common variable immunodeficiency. General study points: Shared TCRbeta clones were fewer between CVID subjects than controls. CVID patient heterogeneity limited repertoire-clinical complication correlations. What drives increased CVID clonality needs T cell subpopulation sequencing.

CVID and control samples used equivalent genomic DNA input. Clones were sequenced by immunoSEQ multiplex PCR, and TCRdb holds only the in-frame ones, with some missing. The table lists 35,000 to 50,000 clones, with no singletons. From germline, CDR1 is ENHRY and CDR2 SYGVKD. The CDR3 spans 12 residues. V lost 4 bases, J lost 6 bases, and 7 bases lay in between. Ten or more counts support this clone. The antigen is not known. The read finishes 3 residues shy of the CDR3 end, and the germline J gene is used to complete it. The sample comprised peripheral blood mononuclear cells. This receptor was taken from a person aged 18-69 years in good health. The chain employs TRBV10-3 and TRBJ1-5; tentatively, D is TRBD1 (5 bases). The CDR3 DNA, read in part, is TGTGCCATCAGTGGGGGGGGTCAGCCC. Translating it yields CAISGGGQP. The entire CDR3 reads CAISGGGQPQHF.